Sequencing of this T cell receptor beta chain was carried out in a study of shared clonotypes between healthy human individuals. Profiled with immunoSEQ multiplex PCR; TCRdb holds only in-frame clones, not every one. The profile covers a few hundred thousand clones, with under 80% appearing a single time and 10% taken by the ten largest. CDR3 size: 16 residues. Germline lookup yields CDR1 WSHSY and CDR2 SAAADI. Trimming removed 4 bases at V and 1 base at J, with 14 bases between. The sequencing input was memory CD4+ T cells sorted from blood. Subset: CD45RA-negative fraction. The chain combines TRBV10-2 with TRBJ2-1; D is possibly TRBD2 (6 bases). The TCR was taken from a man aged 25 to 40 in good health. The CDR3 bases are TGCGCCAGCAGTGGATATGTAGCGGATTCCTACAATGAGCAGTTCTTC. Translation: CASSGYVADSYNEQFF.